This passage covers 28 T cell receptor beta chains from one sample sequenced in a study of cytomegalovirus exposure and HLA in healthy donors. Vbeta (60) and Jbeta (13) primers were used in the PCR. Clones were read by immunoSEQ multiplex PCR, and TCRdb kept only the in-frame ones, dropping some. The table has some 130,000 clones, 75% to 85% seen once. The sequencing sample was made of PBMCs. The receptors stem from a male donor in good health and CMV-seronegative.

This rearrangement joins TRBV2 to TRBJ1-1, with D possibly being TRBD1 (6 bases). The CDR3 covers 13 residues. Germline CDR1 SNHLY, CDR2 FYNNEI. V lost 6 bases, J lost 2 bases, and 10 bases lay in between. The CDR3 reads CASRDRFNTEAFF. CDR3 nucleotides: TGTGCCAGCAGGGACAGATTTAACACTGAAGCTTTCTTT.

The CDR3 DNA is TGCGCCAGCAGCCCGGACAGCCAAGAGACCCAGTACTTC. Translating gives CASSPDSQETQYF. V usage is TRBV5-1 and J usage is TRBJ2-5; maybe TRBD1 (6 bases). The CDR3 length is 13 residues. Germline V gene data show CDR1 as SGHRS and CDR2 as YFSETQ. Trimming took off 4 bases at V and 1 base at J, with 8 bases between the two ends. The entire variable domain, with the rest obtained from reference TRBV5-1 and TRBJ2-5, is as follows: KAGVTQTPRYLIKTRGQQVTLSCSPISGHRSVSWYQQTPGQGLQFLFEYFSETQRNKGNFPGRFSGRQFSNSRSEMNVSTLELGDSALYLCASSPDSQETQYFGPGTRLLVL.

The genes are TRBV7-2 and TRBJ2-3; 9 bases align to TRBD2. V lost 4 bases to trimming and J lost 4 bases; unmatched junction nucleotides: 6. Germline CDR1 reads SGHTA; CDR2 reads FQGNSA. There are 15 residues in the CDR3. Written as DNA, the CDR3 is TGTGCCAGCAGCTCCCTAGCGGGGCTTGCAGATACGCAGTATTTT. Its protein is CASSSLAGLADTQYF.

This chain connects TRBV9 to TRBJ2-1, with 10 bases identical to TRBD2. The CDR3 runs to 17 residues. In germline, CDR1 is SGDLS, CDR2 YYNGEE. Trimming took 2 bases from V and 8 from J; bases not matched to a gene: 13. The CDR3 nucleotides read TGTGCCAGCAGCGTCCTATTACCGGGACTAGCGTCTGATGAGCAGTTCTTC. This codes for CASSVLLPGLASDEQFF.

This chain connects TRBV7-2 to TRBJ2-2; weak D call: TRBD1 (6 bases). Germline CDR1 SGHTA, CDR2 FQGNSA. The CDR3 has 14 amino acids. Deletions cut 3 bases from V and 5 bases from J, with 10 bases between. CDR3 in amino acids: CASSFDRRTGELFF. For the CDR3, the DNA is TGTGCCAGCAGCTTCGACAGGCGGACCGGGGAGCTGTTTTTT. The full variable domain, in which reference TRBV7-2 and TRBJ2-2 provide the parts outside the CDR3, is GAGVSQSPSNKVTEKGKDVELRCDPISGHTALYWYRQSLGQGLEFLIYFQGNSAPDKSGLPSDRFSAERTGGSVSTLTIQRTQQEDSAVYLCASSFDRRTGELFFGEGSRLTVL.

This rearrangement joins TRBV19 to TRBJ1-2; D gene ambiguous. This CDR3 contains 15 residues. V lost 3 bases, J lost 6 bases, and 17 bases lay in between. Looked up from germline, CDR1 is LNHDA and CDR2 is SQIVND (reference sequence). In DNA form, the CDR3 reads TGTGCCAGTAGTATCAGGCAGTCCTCTTTCGATGGCTACACCTTC. This sequence encodes CASSIRQSSFDGYTF.

The chain couples TRBV4-2 to TRBJ2-3; D is uncertain. V lost 0 bases and J 0 bases, leaving 4 bases between the germline ends. The germline V gene encodes CDR1 LGHNA and CDR2 YNFKEQ. This CDR3 contains 14 residues. CDR3: CASSQERSTDTQYF. The CDR3 DNA follows: TGTGCCAGCAGCCAAGAGAGGAGCACAGATACGCAGTATTTT.

The V call is TRBV7-2, the J call TRBJ2-5; D may be TRBD1 (8 bases). Germline CDR1 is SGHTA and CDR2 is FQGNSA. This CDR3 has 15 amino acids. V gave up 5 bases and J gave up 7 bases, with 20 bases separating them. The CDR3 DNA reads TGTGCCAGCAGCGCCGACCCAGGGGGCGGGAGGACCCAGTACTTC. It codes for CASSADPGGGRTQYF. The full variable domain, with the rest looked up from reference TRBV7-2 and TRBJ2-5, is GAGVSQSPSNKVTEKGKDVELRCDPISGHTALYWYRQSLGQGLEFLIYFQGNSAPDKSGLPSDRFSAERTGGSVSTLTIQRTQQEDSAVYLCASSADPGGGRTQYFGPGTRLLVL.

The rearrangement joins TRBV29-1 to TRBJ2-2; D is possibly TRBD1 (6 bases). Germline V CDR1 and CDR2: SQVTM, ANQGSEA. The CDR3 consists of 11 residues. Trimming removed 8 bases from V and 8 bases from J, with 12 bases in between. CDR3 DNA sequence: TGCAGCACTGCCGACAGGGGGGAGCTGTTTTTT. Its protein product is CSTADRGELFF.

In its sample, this clone was seen once. The gene calls are TRBV10-3 and TRBJ2-3, with TRBD2 matching 9 bases. Trimming removed 0 bases from V and 4 bases from J; junction bases left unmatched: 20. Germline V gives CDR1 ENHRY, CDR2 SYGVKD. This CDR3 is built from 21 residues. CDR3 bases: TGTGCCATCAGTGAGTCGACTCCGCTGGGGCGCCAAGCGGGGGGACCAGATACGCAGTATTTT. It yields the protein CAISESTPLGRQAGGPDTQYF.

In its sample, this clone was seen once. This chain connects TRBV29-1 to TRBJ2-1, with 7 bases that match TRBD1. V gave up 3 bases and J gave up 2 bases; unmatched junction bases: 10. The CDR3 sequence is 16 residues long. CDR1 SQVTM and CDR2 ANQGSEA come from the germline V gene. The CDR3 nucleotides are TGCAGCGTTGATCTCGTACAGGGGTTCACCTACAATGAGCAGTTCTTC. Translating it yields CSVDLVQGFTYNEQFF.

The chain combines TRBV6-5 with TRBJ1-2, with a possible D match to TRBD1 (5 bases). Looked up from germline, CDR1 is MNHEY and CDR2 is SVGAGI. The CDR3 length is 15 residues. Trimming took 6 bases from V and 5 from J, leaving 19 bases between them. CDR3 amino acids: CASSIDSSSWYGYTF. CDR3 sequence (DNA): TGTGCCAGCAGCATCGACAGCTCGTCGTGGTATGGCTACACCTTC.

This clone has more than one count but fewer than ten. The chain recombines TRBV28 with TRBJ2-7; 7 bases are a match to TRBD1. The CDR3 sequence is 15 residues long. J lost 6 bases, V lost 3 bases, and 11 bases had no gene match. The germline V gene encodes CDR1 MDHEN and CDR2 SYDVKM. The CDR3 sequence is CASSLILTGNSEQYF. The CDR3 nucleotides are TGTGCCAGCAGTTTGATACTGACAGGGAATAGCGAGCAGTACTTC.

This chain joins TRBV6-5 and TRBJ2-7, with 10 bases lining up with TRBD2. The V gene's germline CDR1 is MNHEY and CDR2 SVGAGI. V gave up 3 bases and J gave up 4 bases; unmatched junction bases: 6. The CDR3 has 15 amino acids. The CDR3 DNA follows: TGTGCCAGCAGTTATGGGCTAGCGGGAGTTTACGAGCAGTACTTC. Residues: CASSYGLAGVYEQYF.

The V and J genes are TRBV4-1 and TRBJ1-2, with D perhaps TRBD1 (6 bases). The CDR3 is made up of 15 amino acids. Germline CDR1 MGHRA, CDR2 YSYEKL. The V and J ends lost 3 bases and 5 bases respectively, with 16 bases between them. The CDR3 DNA reads TGCGCCAGCAGCCAGACACTGACAGGCCAATATGGCTACACCTTC. Translation gives CASSQTLTGQYGYTF.

V and J are TRBV27 and TRBJ1-2; D is perhaps TRBD1 (6 bases). The germline CDR1 and CDR2 sequences are MNHEY and SMNVEV (reference sequence). V lost 0 bases, J lost 8 bases, and 16 bases lay in between. The CDR3 loop spans 15 amino acids. CDR3 DNA sequence: TGTGCCAGCAGTTTATCGGTCAGGGGAGCGTTAGGCTACACCTTC. This codes for CASSLSVRGALGYTF.

V and J are TRBV5-1 and TRBJ1-2; tentative D call: TRBD1 (5 bases). V was cut by 1 base and J by 3 bases, with 10 bases left in between. CDR1 and CDR2 from the germline V gene are SGHRS and YFSETQ. The CDR3 spans 14 residues. The CDR3 here is CASSLSGQDYGYTF. The CDR3 nucleotides are TGCGCCAGCAGCTTGTCAGGGCAGGACTATGGCTACACCTTC.

This chain uses TRBV29-1 with TRBJ1-2; 8 bases fit TRBD1. The V gene end was trimmed by 7 bases and the J gene end by 6 bases; junction bases not matched to a gene: 13. Germline CDR1 reads SQVTM; CDR2 reads ANQGSEA. CDR3 length equals 14 residues. CDR3 sequence (DNA): TGCAGCGGGTCGCGGGGCAGGGGGCTCGATGGCTACACCTTC. Amino acid sequence: CSGSRGRGLDGYTF.

CDR3 in amino acids: CASSEAGHNNQPQHF. The CDR3 coding sequence is TGTGCCAGCAGTGAAGCGGGACACAACAATCAGCCCCAGCATTTT. This chain links TRBV6-1 with TRBJ1-5, with TRBD1 as a possible D gene (6 bases). The V end was cut by 0 bases, the J end by 3 bases, with 9 bases between. The CDR3 is 15 residues long. CDR1 and CDR2 from the germline V gene are MNHNS and SASEGT.

The rearrangement links TRBV28 to TRBJ1-5; 7 bases agree with TRBD1. The V segment lost 3 bases and the J segment 5 bases; nucleotides outside the gene matches: 16. CDR3 size: 18 residues. CDR1 is MDHEN and CDR2 is SYDVKM in the germline V gene. The CDR3 loop reads CASSFPSTGIVVDQPQHF. DNA for the CDR3: TGTGCCAGCAGTTTCCCCTCGACAGGGATCGTCGTCGATCAGCCCCAGCATTTT.

The chain is built from TRBV5-4 and TRBJ2-1, with D tentatively TRBD1 (6 bases). Trimming left V 3 bases short and J 7 bases short, with 17 bases between. The CDR3 runs to 15 residues. Germline CDR1 reads SGHNT; CDR2 reads YYREEE (reference sequence). The CDR3 DNA is TGTGCCAGCAGCTGGGGAGCCTCAGGGGAGAATGAGCAGTTCTTC. This sequence encodes CASSWGASGENEQFF. Variable domain in full (rest from reference TRBV5-4 and TRBJ2-1): ETGVTQSPTHLIKTRGQQVTLRCSSQSGHNTVSWYQQALGQGPQFIFQYYREEENGRGNFPPRFSGLQFPNYSSELNVNALELDDSALYLCASSWGASGENEQFFGPGTRLTVL.

The chain recombines TRBV7-6 with TRBJ1-4, with D hard to call. The germline V gene has CDR1 SGHVS and CDR2 FNYEAQ. V was trimmed by 0 bases and J by 3 bases, leaving 11 bases between them. This CDR3 has 16 residues. CDR3 sequence: CASSLAYGGPNEKLFF. CDR3 sequence (DNA): TGTGCCAGCAGCTTAGCGTACGGAGGGCCTAATGAAAAACTGTTTTTT.

This clone was observed once. The chain has TRBV28 and TRBJ2-7, with a weak D call TRBD1 (6 bases). CDR3 length equals 15 residues. With 3 bases removed from V and 3 bases from J, the gap between germline ends came to 15 bases. Germline-derived CDR1 and CDR2 are MDHEN and SYDVKM. The CDR3 nucleotides read TGTGCCAGCAGTTTTTTCTCCAGGGGATTCTACGAGCAGTACTTC. Amino acid sequence: CASSFFSRGFYEQYF. Full variable domain (outside the CDR3, taken from reference TRBV28 and TRBJ2-7): DVKVTQSSRYLVKRTGEKVFLECVQDMDHENMFWYRQDPGLGLRLIYFSYDVKMKEKGDIPEGYSVSREKKERFSLILESASTNQTSMYLCASSFFSRGFYEQYFGPGTRLTVT.

The rearrangement uses TRBV9 and TRBJ2-2; TRBD2 matches at 15 bases. The CDR3 covers 16 residues. Germline values: CDR1 SGDLS, CDR2 YYNGEE. The V gene end was trimmed by 0 bases and the J gene end by 6 bases; junction bases not matched to a gene: 0. CDR3 in amino acids: CASSVGTSGRAGELFF. The CDR3 DNA reads as TGTGCCAGCAGCGTAGGGACTAGCGGGAGGGCCGGGGAGCTGTTTTTT.

V usage is TRBV25-1 and J usage is TRBJ1-4; 10 nucleotides align to TRBD1. With V trimmed by 2 bases and J by 5 bases, 2 bases remained unmatched. Per the germline V gene, CDR1 is MGHDK and CDR2 is SYGVNS. The CDR3 is 15 amino acids. The CDR3 bases are TGTGCCAGCAGTGAACCGGGACAGGGGAATGAAAAACTGTTTTTT. Protein product: CASSEPGQGNEKLFF.

The rearrangement links TRBV30 to TRBJ1-1; D gene ambiguous. The germline V gene encodes CDR1 GTSNPN and CDR2 SVGIG (reference sequence). Trimming shortened V by 5 bases and J by 11 bases, and 15 bases separated the two germline ends. This CDR3 comprises 11 residues. The CDR3 here is CAWSVAERAFF. CDR3 DNA sequence: TGTGCCTGGTCTGTGGCCGAGAGGGCTTTCTTT.

The CDR3 sequence is CASSPKRTGEQYF. The CDR3 DNA follows: TGTGCCAGCAGCCCAAAGCGGACAGGAGAACAGTACTTC. V usage is TRBV7-2 and J usage is TRBJ2-7, with 7 bases identical to TRBD1. J gave up 10 bases and V 5 bases, and 11 bases lay outside the gene matches. Germline V gene sequence: CDR1 SGHTA, CDR2 FQGNSA. The CDR3 runs to 13 residues.

The chain joins TRBV5-1 to TRBJ1-1, with 8 bases matching TRBD1. The junction had 6 bases not matched to a gene; V was cut back by 4 bases and J by 4 bases. Germline assignment: CDR1 SGHRS and CDR2 YFSETQ. The length of the CDR3 is 14 residues. CDR3 in amino acids: CASSLTGAGTEAFF. As DNA, the CDR3 is TGCGCCAGCAGCCTGACAGGGGCAGGCACTGAAGCTTTCTTT. The whole variable domain, remainder taken from reference TRBV5-1 and TRBJ1-1, is KAGVTQTPRYLIKTRGQQVTLSCSPISGHRSVSWYQQTPGQGLQFLFEYFSETQRNKGNFPGRFSGRQFSNSRSEMNVSTLELGDSALYLCASSLTGAGTEAFFGQGTRLTVV.